The TCR beta chain under discussion was sequenced for a study of T cell responses to AZD1222 COVID-19 vaccine. Data came from immunoSEQ multiplex PCR; TCRdb stores just in-frame clones and leaves some out. The repertoire holds about 170,000 clones, about 92% seen once, with around 4% in the top ten. V was trimmed by 0 bases and J by 3 bases, leaving 17 bases between them. The germline V gene encodes CDR1 MNHNS and CDR2 SASEGT. The length of the CDR3 is 17 residues. The sequencing here drew on peripheral blood, taken on day 0 of AZD1222 vaccination. This TCR derives from an adult in good health. The V and J genes are TRBV6-1 and TRBJ2-5, with D perhaps assigned TRBD1 or TRBD2 (6 bases each). CDR3 in amino acids: CASSEATGWRDKETQYF. The CDR3 DNA follows: TGTGCCAGCAGTGAAGCTACCGGCTGGCGGGACAAAGAGACCCAGTACTTC.